What follows are 21 T cell receptor beta chains derived from one specimen sequenced in a study of beta chain features in type 1 diabetes. The study's findings and limits: Shortening that was moderate but significant affected the TCRB CDR3s of Type 1 diabetes patients in all four CD4+ subsets.

Reverse transcription of all isolated RNA meant that expressed TCRB transcripts were sequenced. Produced via immunoSEQ multiplex PCR; TCRdb's table is partial and in-frame only. The sample lists around 360,000 clones; roughly an eighth were seen once. For these TCRs, the target antigens are not known. The sequencing sample was made of naive CD4+ T cells from blood. The receptor set was obtained from a woman younger than 35 with type 1 diabetes.

Concerning this clone itself: The junction and the germline gene differ at one end; a read error may be behind it. The V and J genes are TRBV5-4 and TRBJ1-6; 9 bases agree with TRBD1. From germline, CDR1 is SGHNT and CDR2 YYREEE (reference sequence). The CDR3 sequence is 15 residues long. The CDR3 DNA is TGCGCCAGCAGCCTCCGGGACAGGGAGAATTCACCCCTCCACTTT. Amino acid sequence: CASSLRDRENSPLHF. Together with reference TRBV5-4 and TRBJ1-6, the CDR3 gives the full variable domain: ETGVTQSPTHLIKTRGQQVTLRCSSQSGHNTVSWYQQALGQGPQFIFQYYREEENGRGNFPPRFSGLQFPNYSSELNVNALELDDSALYLCASSLRDRENSPLHFGNGTRLTVT.

The chain has TRBV23-1 and TRBJ2-3; the match to TRBD2 covers 9 bases. TRBV23-1 belongs to the ORF category, with a function that is uncertain. V was clipped by 0 bases and J by 2 bases; unmatched bases: 6. The CDR3 is 17 residues long. CDR3: CASSQSRKRGATDTQYF. As DNA, the CDR3 is TGCGCCAGCAGTCAATCTCGAAAGCGGGGGGCCACAGATACGCAGTATTTT.

This clone appeared a few times. V usage is TRBV2 and J usage is TRBJ2-2; tentatively, D is TRBD2 (6 bases). CDR3 length: 15 amino acids. Germline V gives CDR1 SNHLY, CDR2 FYNNEI. Trimming removed 2 bases at V and 7 bases at J, with 14 bases between. CDR3 in amino acids: CASSETGLSVGELFF. The DNA of the CDR3 is TGTGCCAGCAGTGAAACGGGACTCTCGGTCGGGGAGCTGTTTTTT. Filled out from reference TRBV2 and TRBJ2-2, the complete variable domain reads EPEVTQTPSHQVTQMGQEVILRCVPISNHLYFYWYRQILGQKVEFLVSFYNNEISEKSEIFDDQFSVERPDGSNFTLKIRSTKLEDSAMYFCASSETGLSVGELFFGEGSRLTVL.

The gene calls are TRBV19 and TRBJ2-7; a possible D gene is TRBD1 (5 bases). V dropped 6 bases and J dropped 0 bases, with 9 bases sitting between them. Germline-derived CDR1 and CDR2 are LNHDA and SQIVND (reference sequence). This CDR3 is 13 amino acids long. The CDR3: CASRQVNSYEQYF. The CDR3 coding sequence is TGTGCCAGTAGACAGGTAAACTCCTACGAGCAGTACTTC. The full variable domain, its missing parts supplied by reference TRBV19 and TRBJ2-7, is DGGITQSPKYLFRKEGQNVTLSCEQNLNHDAMYWYRQDPGQGLRLIYYSQIVNDFQKGDIAEGYSVSREKKESFPLTVTSAQKNPTAFYLCASRQVNSYEQYFGPGTRLTVT.

Written as DNA, the CDR3 is TGTGCCAGCAGTTCGCCGGGGGTTATGAACACTGAAGCTTTCTTT. Translated: CASSSPGVMNTEAFF. The chain has TRBV11-2 and TRBJ1-1, with D perhaps TRBD1 (5 bases). Per the germline V gene, CDR1 is SGHAT and CDR2 is FQNNGV. The CDR3 sequence is 15 residues long. The V end lost 6 bases, the J end lost 0 bases, and 14 bases lay between the germline ends. The whole variable domain, filled in from reference TRBV11-2 and TRBJ1-1, reads EAGVAQSPRYKIIEKRQSVAFWCNPISGHATLYWYQQILGQGPKLLIQFQNNGVVDDSQLPKDRFSAERLKGVDSTLKIQPAKLEDSAVYLCASSSPGVMNTEAFFGQGTRLTVV.

The V call is TRBV9, the J call TRBJ2-7; maybe TRBD1 (5 bases). V was clipped by 0 bases and J by 2 bases, with 18 bases between them. The CDR3 consists of 17 residues. Germline assignment: CDR1 SGDLS and CDR2 YYNGEE. This CDR3 is CASSVGSTWTSTYEQYF. The CDR3 nucleotides read TGTGCCAGCAGCGTAGGGTCGACGTGGACAAGTACCTACGAGCAGTACTTC.

This clone was detected only a few times. The chain couples TRBV7-2 to TRBJ2-1, with 8 positions matching TRBD1. Germline values: CDR1 SGHTA, CDR2 FQGNSA. V was clipped by 5 bases and J by 1 base; unmatched bases: 4. The CDR3 contains 15 residues. In DNA form, the CDR3 reads TGTGCCAGCAGCCGGGACAGGCAGTCCTACAATGAGCAGTTCTTC. Translation gives CASSRDRQSYNEQFF.

The V gene is TRBV7-2, the J gene TRBJ1-2; D gene ambiguous. This CDR3 comprises 15 residues. Germline V gene data show CDR1 as SGHTA and CDR2 as FQGNSA. V lost 4 bases, J lost 4 bases, and 16 bases lay in between. The CDR3 DNA is TGTGCCAGCAGCTCAATACCGGCGAGGGTCTATGGCTACACCTTC. Translated, it gives CASSSIPARVYGYTF.

This rearrangement joins TRBV5-1 to TRBJ1-1; 7 bases are a match to TRBD1. This CDR3 is built from 14 residues. From germline, CDR1 is SGHRS and CDR2 YFSETQ. The V and J ends lost 0 bases and 6 bases, in that order; junction bases with no gene match: 5. The CDR3 sequence is CASSLGQGNAEAFF. In nucleotides, the CDR3 is TGCGCCAGCAGCTTGGGACAGGGAAACGCTGAAGCTTTCTTT.

This clone was counted between two and nine times. The rearrangement joins TRBV4-1 to TRBJ1-2; 7 bases are a match to TRBD1. CDR1 MGHRA and CDR2 YSYEKL come from the germline V gene. The CDR3 consists of 13 residues. V gave up 6 bases and J gave up 7 bases; unmatched junction bases: 8. The CDR3 loop reads CASRGQRVIGYTF. CDR3 nucleotide sequence: TGCGCCAGCAGGGGACAGAGGGTAATTGGCTACACCTTC.

The rearrangement joins TRBV19 to TRBJ2-1, with D perhaps matching TRBD2 (5 bases). Germline assignment: CDR1 LNHDA and CDR2 SQIVND (reference sequence). The V end lost 7 bases, the J end lost 12 bases, and 16 bases lay between the germline ends. This CDR3 contains 12 residues. CDR3 region: CASTNDERTQFF. The CDR3 bases are TGTGCCAGTACCAATGATGAGCGGACGCAGTTCTTC.

In this sample, this clone turned up a few times. The rearrangement links TRBV6-6 to TRBJ2-7, with 7 bases fitting TRBD2. This CDR3 spans 13 amino acids. V was clipped by 6 bases and J by 0 bases; unmatched bases: 2. Germline V gene sequence: CDR1 MNHNY, CDR2 SVGAGI (reference sequence). DNA for the CDR3: TGTGCCAGCAGCCCGGGGGGCTCCTACGAGCAGTACTTC. It is translated as CASSPGGSYEQYF.

This clone showed up just a few times. The genes are TRBV5-1 and TRBJ1-5; D not resolved. CDR3 length equals 14 residues. V lost 5 bases and J lost 2, with 11 bases in between. CDR1 is SGHRS, CDR2 YFSETQ, per germline. CDR3 sequence: CASRAGEGNQPQHF. CDR3 coding DNA: TGCGCCAGCAGAGCCGGGGAGGGCAATCAGCCCCAGCATTTT.

In its sample, this clone was seen a few times. The chain has TRBV5-4 and TRBJ2-1; no clear D gene. Germline CDR1 is SGHNT and CDR2 is YYREEE (reference sequence). The CDR3 is made up of 15 amino acids. V was trimmed by 4 bases and J by 3 bases, leaving 14 bases between them. The CDR3 region has the DNA TGTGCCAGCAGCCGTTCCCCAGAAGACTACAATGAGCAGTTCTTC. Amino acids: CASSRSPEDYNEQFF.

This clone has a handful of counts. The chain couples TRBV11-2 to TRBJ1-2; D is undetermined. Germline V gene lookup returns CDR1 SGHAT and CDR2 FQNNGV. This CDR3 is built from 12 residues. V dropped 6 bases and J dropped 9 bases, with 14 bases sitting between them. CDR3 DNA: TGTGCCAGCAGTCGACTACTGGGAAGCTACACCTTC. It yields the protein CASSRLLGSYTF.

The sample holds a few counts of this clone. The chain links TRBV5-1 to TRBJ2-3; 7 nucleotides agree with TRBD2. With V trimmed by 3 bases and J by 3 bases, 7 bases remained unmatched. In germline, CDR1 is SGHRS, CDR2 YFSETQ. The CDR3 is 15 amino acids. The chain's CDR3 is CASSSGSGETDTQYF. The CDR3 DNA follows: TGCGCCAGCAGCTCCGGGAGCGGGGAGACAGATACGCAGTATTTT.

The chain has TRBV4-3 and TRBJ2-5; 8 positions agree with TRBD2. This CDR3 has 16 amino acids. V lost 0 bases to trimming and J lost 4 bases; unmatched junction nucleotides: 7. Looked up from germline, CDR1 is LGHNA and CDR2 is YSLEER. The CDR3 nucleotides read TGCGCCAGCAGCCAAGATTATCGGGGGGGCCGAGAGACCCAGTACTTC. The encoded protein is CASSQDYRGGRETQYF.

In this sample, this clone turned up a few times. The V call is TRBV11-1, the J call TRBJ2-3, with D unresolved. Per the germline V gene, CDR1 is SGHAT and CDR2 is FQDESV (reference sequence). The CDR3 is made up of 13 amino acids. V lost 7 bases and J 2 bases, leaving 10 bases between the germline ends. The CDR3 here is CASTKVDTDTQYF. The CDR3 DNA follows: TGTGCCAGCACCAAAGTAGACACAGATACGCAGTATTTT. The whole variable domain, filled in from reference TRBV11-1 and TRBJ2-3, reads EAEVAQSPRYKITEKSQAVAFWCDPISGHATLYWYRQILGQGPELLVQFQDESVVDDSQLPKDRFSAERLKGVDSTLKIQPAELGDSAMYLCASTKVDTDTQYFGPGTRLTVL.

V usage is TRBV30 and J usage is TRBJ1-5, with D possibly matching TRBD1 (6 bases). Per the germline V gene, CDR1 is GTSNPN and CDR2 is SVGIG (reference sequence). V was pared by 5 bases and J by 5 bases, with 13 bases between. The CDR3 consists of 13 residues. The CDR3 nucleotides read TGTGCCTGGGGGGACACCGCCTATCAGCCCCAGCATTTT. It yields the protein CAWGDTAYQPQHF.

The chain has TRBV5-1 and TRBJ1-1; 11 bases map to TRBD1. J gave up 4 bases and V 4 bases, and 3 bases lay outside the gene matches. Germline CDR1 and CDR2: SGHRS and YFSETQ. The CDR3 is 14 amino acids. CDR3 coding DNA: TGCGCCAGCAGCGCCGGGACAGGGGGCACTGAAGCTTTCTTT. Translation gives CASSAGTGGTEAFF.

This chain links TRBV4-2 with TRBJ2-1; TRBD2 matches at 7 bases. V was pared by 5 bases and J by 15 bases, with 10 bases of the junction left unmatched. CDR1 and CDR2 from the germline V gene are LGHNA and YNFKEQ. This CDR3 is 12 amino acids long. CDR3 amino acids: CASSLERDSLFF. The CDR3 nucleotides are TGTGCCAGCAGCTTGGAGCGGGATAGCTTGTTCTTC.